Listed below are T cell receptor beta chains from one sample, sequenced in a study of T cells in Graves' hyperthyroidism and ophthalmopathy. Each CDR3 protein gets one entry after TCRdb re-called the multiplex PCR reads with MiXCR. The table records some 760,000 distinct CDR3 sequences, 11% to 15% of them present only once. The sample consisted of blood. The receptors stem from a woman aged 18-29 years with Graves' hyperthyroidism. The CDR3 runs from the conserved cysteine through the conserved F or W. A D gene is named only where the DNA matches it firmly. Where a row states a size, it is once, few, many or the class of an expanded clone; other rows omit it.

TRBV27	NA	TRBJ1-2	NA	CASRSLTSNYGYTF	TGTGCCAGCAGAAGCCTTACCTCTAACTATGGCTACACCTTC
TRBV20-1	few	TRBJ2-3	NA	CSAREDFNTDTQYF	TGCAGTGCTAGGGAGGACTTCAACACAGATACGCAGTATTTT
TRBV9	NA	TRBJ1-1	NA	CASSAPEGTTEAFF	TGTGCCAGCAGCGCCCCCGAGGGGACCACTGAAGCTTTCTTT
TRBV12-3/TRBV12-4	many	TRBJ2-7	TRBD1	CASTRTGANYEQYF	TGTGCCAGCACCCGGACAGGGGCCAACTACGAGCAGTACTTC
TRBV18	NA	TRBJ2-1	TRBD2	CASSPPSRAGENEQFF	TGTGCCAGCTCACCACCGTCTCGGGCGGGAGAGAATGAGCAGTTCTTC
TRBV28	many	TRBJ2-7	NA	CASSTDGGHEQYF	TGTGCCAGCAGTACGGACGGGGGTCACGAGCAGTACTTC
TRBV6-1	few	TRBJ2-1	TRBD2	CASSEASRLAGPYNEQFF	TGTGCCAGCAGTGAAGCCTCCCGACTAGCGGGCCCCTACAATGAGCAGTTCTTC
TRBV30	many	TRBJ1-1	NA	CAWGRGMNTEAFF	TGTGCCTGGGGGAGGGGGATGAACACTGAAGCTTTCTTT
TRBV6-4	NA	TRBJ1-1	NA	CASSADPETEAFF	TGTGCCAGCAGCGCAGACCCAGAGACTGAAGCTTTCTTT
TRBV7-8	many	TRBJ2-5	NA	CASSLPMKETQYF	TGTGCCAGCAGCTTGCCTATGAAAGAGACCCAGTACTTC
TRBV7-2	few	TRBJ2-1	NA	CASRLNSGGPSYNEQFF	TGTGCCAGCAGGCTTAACTCAGGGGGGCCTTCCTACAATGAGCAGTTCTTC
TRBV29-1	few	TRBJ2-7	NA	CSVNRGYEQYF	TGCAGCGTAAACAGAGGCTACGAGCAGTACTTC
TRBV18	NA	TRBJ2-1	NA	CASSPPGVLEQFF	TGTGCCAGCTCACCACCGGGTGTCCTTGAGCAGTTCTTC
TRBV5-8	many	TRBJ2-1	NA	CASSPPLIRVVYNEQFF	TGTGCCAGCAGCCCACCATTGATCCGGGTGGTCTACAATGAGCAGTTCTTC
TRBV20-1	few	TRBJ2-2	NA	CSARDLSNTGELFF	TGCAGTGCTAGAGATCTGAGTAACACCGGGGAGCTGTTTTTT
TRBV11-2	many	TRBJ2-5	NA	CASSLGRKETQYF	TGTGCCAGCAGCTTAGGCAGAAAAGAGACCCAGTACTTC
TRBV7-2	many	TRBJ2-5	NA	CASSLSRAQETQYF	TGTGCCAGCAGCTTATCCCGGGCACAAGAGACCCAGTACTTC
TRBV12-3/TRBV12-4	many	TRBJ1-1	NA	CASSSRTDARVAFF	TGTGCCAGCAGTTCCCGGACAGATGCCCGGGTAGCTTTCTTT
TRBV5-1	NA	TRBJ2-5	NA	CASSPDLEEETQYF	TGCGCCAGCAGCCCGGATTTGGAAGAGGAGACCCAGTACTTC
TRBV20-1	NA	TRBJ2-2	NA	CSARDQGRELFF	TGCAGTGCTAGAGATCAGGGCCGGGAGCTGTTTTTT
TRBV30	few	TRBJ1-4	TRBD1	CAWSVPLGQGAYEKLFF	TGTGCCTGGAGTGTACCCCTCGGACAGGGGGCGTACGAAAAACTGTTTTTT
TRBV6-1	many	TRBJ2-7	NA	CASSPRDPHEQYF	TGTGCCAGCAGTCCCCGGGACCCCCACGAGCAGTACTTC
TRBV24-1	many	TRBJ2-3	TRBD1	CATRGTGGLNTQYF	TGTGCCACCAGGGGGACAGGGGGTCTGAATACGCAGTATTTT
TRBV27	many	TRBJ2-7	NA	CASSQDFPYEQYF	TGTGCCAGCAGTCAGGATTTCCCGTACGAGCAGTACTTC
TRBV7-8	few	TRBJ2-3	NA	CASSTKVRTDTQYF	TGTGCCAGCAGCACTAAGGTTCGCACAGATACGCAGTATTTT
TRBV29-1	few	TRBJ1-5	NA	CSVWVVGLGGNQPQHF	TGCAGCGTTTGGGTGGTCGGTCTCGGGGGTAATCAGCCCCAGCATTTT
TRBV7-8	NA	TRBJ2-3	TRBD2	CASSRPGLAGDTQYF	TGTGCCAGCAGCAGGCCGGGACTAGCGGGAGATACGCAGTATTTT
TRBV28	many	TRBJ1-5	TRBD1	CASSMFRGQGNQPQHF	TGTGCCAGCAGTATGTTCAGGGGACAGGGCAATCAGCCCCAGCATTTT
TRBV7-8	many	TRBJ2-4	NA	CASSLGDTRDIQYF	TGTGCCAGCAGCTTAGGGGACACCAGGGACATTCAGTACTTC
TRBV7-9	NA	TRBJ2-7	TRBD1	CASSLAGTGTHEQYF	TGTGCCAGCAGCTTAGCTGGGACAGGGACTCACGAGCAGTACTTC
TRBV10-1	NA	TRBJ1-3	NA	CASSDSLPTGGPLSGNTIYF	TGCGCCAGCAGTGATTCTCTTCCAACGGGGGGGCCACTCTCTGGAAACACCATATATTTT
TRBV6-6	NA	TRBJ2-7	TRBD2	CASSYLGLAFKPYEQYF	TGTGCCAGCAGTTACTTGGGACTAGCGTTTAAGCCCTACGAGCAGTACTTC
TRBV25-1	once	TRBJ2-7	TRBD2	CASSEGGSSHEQYF	TGTGCCAGCAGTGAGGGCGGGAGCTCCCACGAGCAGTACTTC
TRBV19	NA	TRBJ2-1	TRBD1	CASSIDFGTGYEQFF	TGTGCCAGTAGTATTGATTTCGGGACAGGGTATGAGCAGTTCTTC
TRBV7-8	many	TRBJ2-5	TRBD2	CASSLERGGDETQYF	TGTGCCAGCAGCTTAGAGCGGGGGGGGGACGAGACCCAGTACTTC
TRBV20-1	few	TRBJ2-2	NA	CSARDRAELNTGELFF	TGCAGTGCTAGAGATCGTGCGGAATTAAACACCGGGGAGCTGTTTTTT
TRBV7-9	NA	TRBJ2-2	NA	CASSLSGYTGELFF	TGTGCCAGCAGCTTAAGCGGGTATACCGGGGAGCTGTTTTTT
TRBV4-2	NA	TRBJ1-2	TRBD1	CASSPLDRGANYGYTF	TGTGCCAGCAGCCCGCTCGACAGGGGTGCTAACTATGGCTACACCTTC
TRBV20-1	many	TRBJ2-5	NA	CSARSDLARETQYF	TGCAGTGCTAGATCGGACTTAGCCCGGGAGACCCAGTACTTC
TRBV3-1	many	TRBJ1-1	NA	CASSQVENTEAFF	TGTGCCAGCAGCCAGGTTGAAAACACTGAAGCTTTCTTT
TRBV9	NA	TRBJ2-7	TRBD1	CASSAEGQGFYEQYF	TGTGCCAGCAGCGCAGAGGGACAGGGCTTCTACGAGCAGTACTTC
TRBV7-8	many	TRBJ2-5	NA	CASSSFGRGQETQYF	TGTGCCAGCAGCTCATTCGGGCGCGGGCAAGAGACCCAGTACTTC
TRBV20-1	NA	TRBJ2-1	TRBD2	CSSSVGGEAHEQFF	TGCAGCTCCTCGGTGGGAGGGGAGGCACATGAGCAGTTCTTC
TRBV10-3	few	TRBJ1-1	TRBD1	CAIGTALRDTEAFF	TGTGCCATCGGGACAGCCTTGAGGGACACTGAAGCTTTCTTT
TRBV4-3	NA	TRBJ2-7	NA	CASSQERGGGLALYEQYF	TGCGCCAGCAGCCAAGAACGGGGAGGAGGGCTAGCGCTTTACGAGCAGTACTTC
TRBV7-9	few	TRBJ2-7	NA	CASSVSQDYSHEQYF	TGTGCCAGCAGCGTAAGTCAGGACTATTCCCACGAGCAGTACTTC
TRBV27	NA	TRBJ2-1	NA	CASSLRGVYNEQFF	TGTGCCAGCAGTTTAAGGGGAGTATACAATGAGCAGTTCTTC
TRBV6-2/TRBV6-3	NA	TRBJ2-5	NA	CASRPASEETQYF	TGTGCCTCGAGGCCGGCTAGCGAAGAGACCCAGTACTTC
TRBV3-1	NA	TRBJ2-1	NA	CASSQEFSGALYNEQFF	TGTGCCAGCAGCCAAGAGTTTTCAGGGGCTCTATACAATGAGCAGTTCTTC
TRBV20-1	many	TRBJ2-7	NA	CSARERTFSYEQYF	TGCAGTGCTAGAGAAAGGACATTCTCCTACGAGCAGTACTTC
TRBV13	NA	TRBJ1-4	TRBD1	CARSTGPGEKLFF	TGTGCCAGATCGACAGGGCCGGGTGAAAAACTGTTTTTT
TRBV30	NA	TRBJ2-7	NA	CAWGVTEAHEQYF	TGTGCCTGGGGGGTTACAGAAGCTCACGAGCAGTACTTC